One T cell receptor (beta chain) is described in this entry. Its specificity is unknown. This CDR3 has 14 amino acids. The germline V gene encodes CDR1 MNHEY and CDR2 SMNVEV (reference sequence). V lost 1 base to trimming and J lost 5 bases, with 9 bases between them. This sample is part of a study of T cell repertoires in cytomegalovirus infection. Across the study: In the study, CMV epitopes included recently identified HLA-C-restricted and well-studied HLA-B-restricted ones. Evidence of both CMV infection and a matching HLA type came from public TCR beta signatures.

TCRdb redid the calling of the reads with MiXCR, one entry per CDR3 protein. This sample has about 920,000 distinct CDR3 sequences; less than 35% occur once, and the top ten carry over 13%. Study observations and caveats: The ex vivo response was dominated by HLA-C-restricted CMV-specific TCR beta clonotypes. Carriers of CMV plus the relevant HLA were identified by cumulative public TCR beta family frequency.

This receptor was obtained from a human donor in good health (CMV status not recorded). Some clones in this sample may be carry-over from other donors' samples. The material was cultured CD8+ T cells from PBMCs, obtained from culture after CMV antigen stimulation. The V call is TRBV27, the J call TRBJ2-1; maybe TRBD2 (6 bases). The CDR3 region is CASSLWGVNNEQFF. The CDR3 nucleotides read TGTGCCAGCAGTTTATGGGGGGTCAACAATGAGCAGTTCTTC.